These 2 T cell receptor beta chains share one sample of origin, sequenced in a study of T-cell memory formation after mild COVID-19. TCRdb called the 5' RACE reads again in MiXCR, with one record for every CDR3 protein. The repertoire consists of more than 150,000 distinct CDR3 sequences, with around a sixth occurring once and the leading ten covering approximately 4%. The sample was PBMCs or a T cell subset sorted from them (not recorded which). These receptors all come from a man aged 18-30 years who had mild COVID-19 (a few samples of this study predate the infection). Cell type and time point are not known.

This clonotype was counted only a few times. The CDR3 DNA sequence: TGTGCCAGCAGCCCCCAATCTGATCAGCCCCAGCATTTT. This encodes CASSPQSDQPQHF. The chain is built from TRBV7-2 and TRBJ1-5, with D uncertain. This CDR3 has 13 amino acids. Germline V lookup: CDR1 SGHTA, CDR2 FQGNSA. Trimming left V 5 bases short and J 5 bases short, with 10 bases between.

This clonotype was picked up a small number of times. V gene TRBV5-1 combines with J gene TRBJ2-1, with 8 nucleotides matching TRBD2. V lost 0 bases to trimming and J lost 5 bases; unmatched junction nucleotides: 7. Germline CDR1 and CDR2: SGHRS and YFSETQ. This CDR3 has 16 residues. The DNA for the CDR3 is TGCGCCAGCAGCTTGGCCAGCGGGGGCTATAACAATGAGCAGTTCTTC. This codes for CASSLASGGYNNEQFF.